These 16 T cell receptor beta chains came from one sample sequenced in a study of blood T cell repertoires in COVID-19 (TCRdb year 2020). The library was made by the immunoSEQ multiplex PCR assay. TCRdb stores this immuneACCESS table with in-frame sequences only. Part of the clones is absent; in the studies checked, under half of the shortfall reflects unresolved V genes, and no reason is known for the rest. For this sample there are some 130,000 clones; about four fifths appear just once. Jointly, the top ten make up 8.4% of the sample. Input material: peripheral blood. These receptors were obtained from a woman aged 60-75 years with active or convalescent COVID-19.

This clone appeared once. V usage is TRBV3-1 (or the pseudogene TRBV3-2) and J usage is TRBJ2-3; D may be TRBD2 (5 bases). Germline V gene lookup returns CDR1 LGHDT and CDR2 YNNKEL (reference sequence). Trimming removed 5 bases at V and 9 bases at J, with 18 bases between. The CDR3 is 14 residues long. The CDR3 nucleotides are TGTGCCAGCAGCTTCGGGGTGGGCCCCGTCACGCAGTATTTT. Protein: CASSFGVGPVTQYF.

J is TRBJ2-1 and V is TRBV24-1, with TRBD2 matching 7 bases. The CDR3 consists of 16 residues. Trimming took 1 base from V and 1 from J; bases not matched to a gene: 3. The germline V gene encodes CDR1 KGHDR and CDR2 SFDVKD. CDR3 protein: CATSDLRAGSYNEQFF. CDR3 DNA: TGTGCCACCAGTGATTTACGAGCGGGGTCCTACAATGAGCAGTTCTTC.

The rearrangement joins TRBV30 to TRBJ1-2; no clear D gene. The germline V gene has CDR1 GTSNPN and CDR2 SVGIG (reference sequence). This CDR3 is 11 amino acids long. The V gene lost 1 base and the J gene lost 6 bases, with 6 bases spanning the gap. The DNA of the CDR3 is TGTGCCTGGAGTGATCGGGATGGCTACACCTTC. Its translation: CAWSDRDGYTF. Using reference TRBV30 and TRBJ1-2 for the parts outside the CDR3, the full variable domain is SQTIHQWPATLVQPVGSPLSLECTVEGTSNPNLYWYRQAAGRGLQLLFYSVGIGQISSEVPQNLSASRPQDRQFILSSKKLLLSDSGFYLCAWSDRDGYTFGSGTRLTVV.

This clone was counted between two and nine times. J is TRBJ2-2 and V is TRBV4-1, with D maybe TRBD2 (7 bases). The CDR3 is 18 amino acids. The V and J ends lost 7 bases and 1 base respectively, with 22 bases between them. Looked up from germline, CDR1 is MGHRA and CDR2 is YSYEKL. CDR3 sequence (DNA): TGCGCCAGCACCCCAAGGGGGGGGCCTTTAAGGAACACCGGGGAGCTGTTTTTT. It yields the protein CASTPRGGPLRNTGELFF.

The chain couples TRBV14 to TRBJ1-4; D gene ambiguous. The CDR3 has 12 amino acids. V was pared by 3 bases and J by 8 bases, with 7 bases between. Germline V CDR1 and CDR2: SGHDN, FVKESK. This CDR3 is CASSHWREKLFF. The CDR3 DNA reads as TGTGCCAGCAGCCACTGGAGGGAAAAACTGTTTTTT.

This clone occurred once. The chain recombines TRBV6-2 or TRBV6-3 with TRBJ2-3, with 11 bases matching TRBD2. V was pared by 6 bases and J by 3 bases, with 5 bases of the junction left unmatched. The CDR3 length is 15 residues. From germline, CDR1 is MNHEY and CDR2 SVGEGT. CDR3 sequence: CASSLLAGVTDTQYF. In nucleotides, the CDR3 is TGTGCCAGCAGCCTACTAGCGGGGGTTACAGATACGCAGTATTTT.

The chain links TRBV9 to TRBJ1-1, with 8 bases that match TRBD1. J gave up 8 bases and V 0 bases, and 9 bases lay outside the gene matches. Germline V gene lookup returns CDR1 SGDLS and CDR2 YYNGEE. The length of the CDR3 is 15 residues. The DNA for the CDR3 is TGTGCCAGCAGCGTAGTAAAAGGGCAGGGGGCAGAAGCTTTCTTT. Translating it yields CASSVVKGQGAEAFF.

V and J are TRBV5-1 and TRBJ2-2, with TRBD2 matching over 12 bases. CDR1 is SGHRS and CDR2 is YFSETQ in the germline V gene. The CDR3 extends over 17 amino acids. The trim removed 3 bases at V and 1 base at J, leaving 4 bases unmatched. The CDR3 is CASSSRLAGENTGELFF. The CDR3 DNA is TGCGCCAGCAGCTCCCGACTAGCGGGGGAGAACACCGGGGAGCTGTTTTTT.

This rearrangement joins TRBV30 to TRBJ1-1; D call uncertain. CDR1 is GTSNPN and CDR2 is SVGIG in the germline V gene (reference sequence). The CDR3 loop spans 15 amino acids. V lost 0 bases to trimming and J lost 6 bases, with 17 bases between them. The CDR3 spells CAWSVLGSPMAEAFF. CDR3 DNA: TGTGCCTGGAGTGTACTGGGCAGCCCGATGGCTGAAGCTTTCTTT.

This clone was observed a single time. The rearrangement joins TRBV5-1 to TRBJ2-7; 7 bases match TRBD2. V dropped 2 bases and J dropped 12; count of bases not matched to a gene: 17. The CDR3 is made up of 15 amino acids. Germline CDR1 SGHRS, CDR2 YFSETQ. This CDR3 is CASSFDAGEVRDRYF. CDR3 DNA sequence: TGCGCCAGCAGCTTTGATGCGGGAGAAGTACGGGATCGGTACTTC.

The chain carries TRBV5-4 and TRBJ2-1; 9 bases fit TRBD1. The CDR3 length is 16 residues. Trimming removed 4 bases from V and 6 bases from J; junction bases left unmatched: 11. Germline CDR1 and CDR2: SGHNT and YYREEE (reference sequence). The CDR3 nucleotides are TGTGCCAGCAGCCCGGGACAGGGACAAACGGGCAATGAGCAGTTCTTC. It is translated as CASSPGQGQTGNEQFF.

This clone showed up just once. The chain has TRBV29-1 and TRBJ2-3, with TRBD2 as a possible D gene (5 bases). Germline CDR1 SQVTM, CDR2 ANQGSEA. V lost 4 bases and J lost 1, with 15 bases in between. The CDR3 sequence is 15 residues long. For the CDR3, the DNA is TGCAGCGTTGTGGGGTGGCTACTAGGCACAGATACGCAGTATTTT. Its translation is CSVVGWLLGTDTQYF.

The chain recombines TRBV6-6 with TRBJ1-5; 9 bases map to TRBD1. CDR1 and CDR2 from the germline V gene are MNHNY and SVGAGI (reference sequence). The V segment lost 5 bases and the J segment 1 base; nucleotides outside the gene matches: 6. CDR3 length equals 16 residues. In DNA, the CDR3 is TGTGCCAGCAGTCCGACAGGGGGGGAAAGCAATCAGCCCCAGCATTTT. Amino acids: CASSPTGGESNQPQHF.

CDR3 coding DNA: TGTGCCAGCAGCTTCATTGGACAGCCATATGGCTACACCTTC. Translated, it gives CASSFIGQPYGYTF. J is TRBJ1-2 and V is TRBV5-4; perhaps TRBD1 as D (6 bases). CDR3 length equals 14 residues. V shed 2 bases and J shed 5 bases, with 13 bases lying between them. Germline V gene data show CDR1 as SGHNT and CDR2 as YYREEE (reference sequence). Filled out from reference TRBV5-4 and TRBJ1-2, the complete variable domain reads ETGVTQSPTHLIKTRGQQVTLRCSSQSGHNTVSWYQQALGQGPQFIFQYYREEENGRGNFPPRFSGLQFPNYSSELNVNALELDDSALYLCASSFIGQPYGYTFGSGTRLTVV.

This clone was observed a handful of times. The chain has TRBV6-6 and TRBJ1-6, with 8 nucleotides matching TRBD1. The germline V gene has CDR1 MNHNY and CDR2 SVGAGI (reference sequence). CDR3 length: 13 residues. V was clipped by 6 bases and J by 14 bases; unmatched bases: 9. The CDR3 nucleotides read TGTGCCAGCAGGGTACAGGGGGAAGGATCCCTCCACTTT. It is translated as CASRVQGEGSLHF.

A single count supports this clone. The chain combines TRBV5-4 with TRBJ2-7, with 9 bases identical to TRBD2. Germline CDR1 reads SGHNT; CDR2 reads YYREEE (reference sequence). Germline trimming cut 4 bases from V and 6 bases from J; bases unmatched to any gene: 14. CDR3 length equals 16 residues. In DNA, the CDR3 is TGTGCCAGCAGCCCCGGTGATGGCGGGAGGGCCCCCGAGCAGTACTTC. This codes for CASSPGDGGRAPEQYF. The complete variable domain, with remaining parts taken from reference TRBV5-4 and TRBJ2-7, reads ETGVTQSPTHLIKTRGQQVTLRCSSQSGHNTVSWYQQALGQGPQFIFQYYREEENGRGNFPPRFSGLQFPNYSSELNVNALELDDSALYLCASSPGDGGRAPEQYFGPGTRLTVT.